These 7 T cell receptor beta chains were all obtained from the same sample, sequenced in a study of shared clonotypes between healthy human individuals. The protocol was immunoSEQ multiplex PCR, while the TCRdb copy is restricted to in-frame clones and leaves out a portion. The data hold around 2,000,000 clones, with approximately 95% observed a single time. The specimen was naive CD4+ T cells sorted from blood. Stated subset: CD45RA+ positively selected. The receptors were gathered from a man younger than 30 in good health.

The J gene is TRBJ2-2, the V gene TRBV6-1, with a weak D call TRBD1 (7 bases). The germline V gene encodes CDR1 MNHNS and CDR2 SASEGT. The CDR3 loop spans 16 amino acids. V lost 3 bases and J lost 2, with 13 bases in between. The CDR3 DNA sequence: TGTGCCAGCAGTGAGGAGGGACAGATCAACACCGGGGAGCTGTTTTTT. Translation gives CASSEEGQINTGELFF.

This chain connects TRBV14 to TRBJ2-7, with a possible D match to TRBD1 (6 bases). Trimming took 1 base from V and 2 from J, leaving 15 bases between them. The CDR3 consists of 16 residues. Germline V gene data show CDR1 as SGHDN and CDR2 as FVKESK. The CDR3 bases are TGTGCCAGCAGCCAAGCAGACTACTGGGGGCCCTACGAGCAGTACTTC. This codes for CASSQADYWGPYEQYF.

The rearrangement joins TRBV2 to TRBJ1-4; 7 bases map to TRBD1. Trimming at V came to 8 bases and at J to 4 bases, leaving 7 bases not matched to a gene. In germline, CDR1 is SNHLY, CDR2 FYNNEI. This CDR3 is 14 amino acids long. CDR3 in amino acids: CASGGDSNNEKLFF. For the CDR3, the DNA is TGTGCCAGCGGCGGGGACAGCAATAATGAAAAACTGTTTTTT.

This clone was detected once. Other nucleotide sequences from this sample produce the same CDR3. The chain has TRBV6-5 and TRBJ2-7; 9 bases map to TRBD1. J was trimmed by 4 bases and V by 0 bases; bases with no gene match: 1. This CDR3 spans 14 amino acids. CDR1 and CDR2 (germline): MNHEY, SVGAGI. In DNA form, the CDR3 reads TGTGCCAGCAGTTACTCGGACAGGGGTTACGAGCAGTACTTC. It is translated as CASSYSDRGYEQYF.

J is TRBJ1-6 and V is TRBV6-6; D gene unclear. V lost 4 bases and J 3 bases, leaving 4 bases between the germline ends. Per the germline V gene, CDR1 is MNHNY and CDR2 is SVGAGI (reference sequence). CDR3 length equals 13 residues. The CDR3 bases are TGTGCCAGCAGTTCCAACTATAATTCACCCCTCCACTTT. It is translated as CASSSNYNSPLHF.

The chain employs TRBV18 and TRBJ1-3, with D unclear. Per germline, CDR1 KGHSH and CDR2 LQKENI. Deletions cut 1 base from V and 1 base from J, with 5 bases between. The CDR3 is made up of 14 amino acids. Here the CDR3 DNA reads TGTGCCAGCTCACCACTTCAATCTGGAAACACCATATATTTT. It yields the protein CASSPLQSGNTIYF.

The chain couples TRBV15 to TRBJ2-3; the match to TRBD2 covers 8 bases. This CDR3 contains 18 residues. Germline V CDR1 and CDR2: LNHNV, YYDKDF (reference sequence). Trimming at V came to 1 base and at J to 0 bases, leaving 9 bases not matched to a gene. CDR3: CATSRGGGSGRSTDTQYF. CDR3 coding DNA: TGTGCCACCAGCAGAGGAGGAGGGAGCGGGAGAAGCACAGATACGCAGTATTTT.